This entry describes one TCR beta chain. This record comes from a study of somatic mutations in cytotoxic T cells in rheumatoid arthritis. Study details: Purity of nearly 100% was reached when some V beta antibody-stained T-cell populations were flow-sorted, including V beta1+ cells sequenced for TCRB.

The method was immunoSEQ multiplex PCR; TCRdb's version includes in-frame clones alone and lacks a portion of them. The table shows 7,400 or so clones, with 80% to 90% occurring only once. V was clipped by 4 bases and J by 0 bases, with 10 bases between them. The CDR3 is made up of 14 amino acids. Germline CDR1 SGHAT, CDR2 FQNNGV. J is TRBJ2-7 and V is TRBV11-2; TRBD1 is a possible D gene (5 bases). The sample comprised CD8+ T cells sorted from blood. This receptor was taken from a woman between 70 and 85 years old with rheumatoid arthritis. The CDR3 region is CASSSHRSSYEQYF. CDR3 nucleotides: TGTGCCAGCAGCTCGCACAGGAGCTCCTACGAGCAGTACTTC.